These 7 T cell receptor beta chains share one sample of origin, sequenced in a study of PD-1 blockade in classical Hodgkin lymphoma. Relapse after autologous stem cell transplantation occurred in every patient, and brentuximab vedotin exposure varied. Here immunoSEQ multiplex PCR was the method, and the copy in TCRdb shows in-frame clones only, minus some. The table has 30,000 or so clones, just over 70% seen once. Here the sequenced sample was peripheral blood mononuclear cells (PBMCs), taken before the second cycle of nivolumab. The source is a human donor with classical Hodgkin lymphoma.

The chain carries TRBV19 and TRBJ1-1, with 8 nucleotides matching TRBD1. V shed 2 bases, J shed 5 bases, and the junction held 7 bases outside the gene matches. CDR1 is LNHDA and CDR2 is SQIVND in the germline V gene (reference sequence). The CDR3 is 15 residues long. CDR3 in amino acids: CASSIRQGRGTEAFF. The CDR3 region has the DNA TGTGCCAGTAGTATACGACAGGGGCGCGGGACTGAAGCTTTCTTT.

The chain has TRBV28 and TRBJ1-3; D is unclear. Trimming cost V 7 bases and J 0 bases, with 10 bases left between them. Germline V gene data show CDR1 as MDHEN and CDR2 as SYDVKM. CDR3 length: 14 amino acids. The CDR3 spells CASTPLHSGNTIYF. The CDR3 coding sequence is TGTGCCAGCACCCCGCTCCACTCTGGAAACACCATATATTTT.

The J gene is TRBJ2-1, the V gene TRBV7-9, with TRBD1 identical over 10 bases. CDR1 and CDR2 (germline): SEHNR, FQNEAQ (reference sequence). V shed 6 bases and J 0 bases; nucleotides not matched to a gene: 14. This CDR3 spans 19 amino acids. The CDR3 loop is CASSPRGTGAYSSYNEQFF. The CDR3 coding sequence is TGTGCCAGCAGTCCTAGGGGGACAGGGGCCTATAGCTCCTACAATGAGCAGTTCTTC.

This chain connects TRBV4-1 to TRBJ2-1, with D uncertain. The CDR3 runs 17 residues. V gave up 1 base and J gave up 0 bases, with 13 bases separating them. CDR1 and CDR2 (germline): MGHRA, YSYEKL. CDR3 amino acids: CASSQVDMGFSYNEQFF. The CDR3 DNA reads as TGCGCCAGCAGCCAAGTTGACATGGGATTCTCCTACAATGAGCAGTTCTTC.

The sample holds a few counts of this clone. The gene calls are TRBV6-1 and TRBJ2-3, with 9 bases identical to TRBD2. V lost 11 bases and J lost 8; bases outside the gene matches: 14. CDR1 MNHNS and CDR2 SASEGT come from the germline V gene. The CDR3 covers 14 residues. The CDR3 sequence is CAGRSSGGSGTQYF. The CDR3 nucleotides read TGTGCCGGAAGGAGCAGCGGGGGGTCAGGTACGCAGTATTTT.

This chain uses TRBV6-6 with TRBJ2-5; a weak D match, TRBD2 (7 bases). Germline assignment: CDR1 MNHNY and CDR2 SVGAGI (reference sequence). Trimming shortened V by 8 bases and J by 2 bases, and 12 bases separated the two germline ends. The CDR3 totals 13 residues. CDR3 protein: CASGGAFQETQYF. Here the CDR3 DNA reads TGTGCCAGCGGGGGGGCTTTTCAAGAGACCCAGTACTTC.

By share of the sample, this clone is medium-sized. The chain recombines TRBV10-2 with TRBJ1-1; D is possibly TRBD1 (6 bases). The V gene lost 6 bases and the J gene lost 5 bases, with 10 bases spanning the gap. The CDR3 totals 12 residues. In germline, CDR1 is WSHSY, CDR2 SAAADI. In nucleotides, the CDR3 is TGCGCCAGCAGCGCAGGGGCTACTGAAGCTTTCTTT. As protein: CASSAGATEAFF.